This TCR beta chain derives from a study of T cell responses to AZD1222 COVID-19 vaccine. Produced via immunoSEQ multiplex PCR; TCRdb's table is partial and in-frame only. The sample lists tens of thousands of clones, just over 90% seen once, with approximately 5.5% in the top ten. This clone was detected a few times. The TCR was taken from an adult in good health. Sample: peripheral blood, taken on day 0 of AZD1222 vaccination.

This CDR3 is CATSGSVGYNEQFF. CDR3 nucleotides: TGTGCCACCAGTGGCTCCGTCGGTTACAATGAGCAGTTCTTC. The rearrangement joins TRBV24-1 to TRBJ2-1; no firm D call. Deletions cut 5 bases from V and 4 bases from J, with 11 bases between. Germline CDR1 KGHDR, CDR2 SFDVKD. This CDR3 is 14 amino acids long.